The source of this T cell receptor (beta chain) is a study of technical replicates of blood from several donors. The length of the CDR3 is 12 residues. With 0 bases removed from V and 7 bases from J, the gap between germline ends came to 6 bases. From germline, CDR1 is MNHEY and CDR2 SMNVEV (reference sequence). TCRdb's copy holds only in-frame clones and misses some; the assay was immunoSEQ multiplex PCR. The sample yields under 95,000 clones, 85% to 95% seen once. The rearrangement uses TRBV27 and TRBJ1-1; TRBD1 might be the D (5 bases). Material for sequencing was T cells isolated from PBMCs. This receptor was taken from a human donor in good health. The CDR3 DNA sequence: TGTGCCAGCAGTTTATCCGACAGTGAAGCTTTCTTT. This translates into CASSLSDSEAFF.